This T cell receptor beta chain emerged from a study of blood T cell repertoires in COVID-19. Study-level information: Both acute and convalescent COVID-19 samples were obtained from the United States, Italy and Spain. In each case, the material was cDNA or gDNA derived from T cells, B-cell-depleted T cells, or PBMCs.

TCRdb's table, derived via immunoSEQ multiplex PCR, lists solely in-frame clones and lacks some. The data show some 150,000 clones, with roughly 84% seen just once and around 1.2% held by the top ten. Germline V gene lookup returns CDR1 SEHNR and CDR2 FQNEAQ (reference sequence). The CDR3 contains 17 residues. V was trimmed by 3 bases and J by 6 bases, leaving 18 bases between them. Participants were aged about 18 to 100 years from 20 to 30 US areas. Donors were grouped by their self-reported clinical history. V and J are TRBV7-9 and TRBJ1-6; tentative D call: TRBD1 (6 bases). The source material was PBMCs or T cells enriched from blood (not recorded which). This clonotype was obtained from a human donor with acute COVID-19. The donor label of this sample is uncertain. The CDR3 DNA sequence: TGTGCCAGCAGCTTGGGAGACAGGACTCGACTTAATTCACCCCTCCACTTT. This translates into CASSLGDRTRLNSPLHF. The whole variable domain, remainder taken from reference TRBV7-9 and TRBJ1-6, is DTGVSQNPRHKITKRGQNVTFRCDPISEHNRLYWYRQTLGQGPEFLTYFQNEAQLEKSRLLSDRFSAERPKGSFSTLEIQRTEQGDSAMYLCASSLGDRTRLNSPLHFGNGTRLTVT.